This TCR beta chain derives from a study of CD8+CD57+ T cells in acquired aplastic anemia. CDR3 size: 12 residues. Trimming left V 1 base short and J 5 bases short, with 6 bases between. Germline lookup yields CDR1 DFQATT and CDR2 SNEGSKA (reference sequence). Points from the study as a whole: There were some 27 CD8+ CDR3 sequences that occurred in both patients and controls.

The use of genomic DNA as template underpinned the TCR beta VDJ and CDR3 profiling. TCRdb itself ran the reads through MiXCR, one entry per CDR3 protein. The sample has fewer than 200,000 distinct CDR3 sequences, 55% to 75% seen once. On this clonotype: Its target is unknown.

The sequencing input was sorted CD4+, CD8+, or CD8+CD57+ T cells (not recorded which) from PBMCs. The chain combines TRBV20-1 with TRBJ1-5, with D hard to call. This receptor was identified in a human donor in good health. In nucleotides, the CDR3 is TGCAGTGCTAGAGCTGGTGATCAGCCCCAGCATTTT. Protein sequence: CSARAGDQPQHF.